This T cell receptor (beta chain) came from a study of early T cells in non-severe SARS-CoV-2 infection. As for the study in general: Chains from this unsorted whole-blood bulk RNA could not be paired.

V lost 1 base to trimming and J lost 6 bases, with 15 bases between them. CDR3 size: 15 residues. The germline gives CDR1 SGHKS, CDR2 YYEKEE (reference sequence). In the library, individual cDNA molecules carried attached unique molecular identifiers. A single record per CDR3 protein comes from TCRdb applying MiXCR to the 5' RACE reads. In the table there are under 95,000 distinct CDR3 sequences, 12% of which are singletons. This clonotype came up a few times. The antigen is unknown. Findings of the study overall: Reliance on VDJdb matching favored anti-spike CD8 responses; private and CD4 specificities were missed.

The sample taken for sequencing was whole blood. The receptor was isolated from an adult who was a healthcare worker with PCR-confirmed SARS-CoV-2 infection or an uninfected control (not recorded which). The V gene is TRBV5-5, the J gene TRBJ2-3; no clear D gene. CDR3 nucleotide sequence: TGTGCCAGCAGCTTGTGGGCAGCAGGAGCGGATACGCAGTATTTT. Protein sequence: CASSLWAAGADTQYF.